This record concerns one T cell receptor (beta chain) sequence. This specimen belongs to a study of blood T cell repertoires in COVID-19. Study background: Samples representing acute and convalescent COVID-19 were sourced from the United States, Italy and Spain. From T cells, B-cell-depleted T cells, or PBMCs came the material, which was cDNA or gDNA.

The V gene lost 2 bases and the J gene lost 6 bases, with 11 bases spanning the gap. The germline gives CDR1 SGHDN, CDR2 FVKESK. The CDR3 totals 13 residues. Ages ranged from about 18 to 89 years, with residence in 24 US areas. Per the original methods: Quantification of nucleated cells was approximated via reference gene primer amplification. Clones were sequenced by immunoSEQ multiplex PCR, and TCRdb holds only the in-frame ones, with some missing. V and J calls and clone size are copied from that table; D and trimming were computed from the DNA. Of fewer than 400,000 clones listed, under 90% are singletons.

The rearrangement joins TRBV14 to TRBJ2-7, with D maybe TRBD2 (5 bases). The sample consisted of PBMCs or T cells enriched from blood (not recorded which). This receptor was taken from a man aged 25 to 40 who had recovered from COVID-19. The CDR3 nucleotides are TGTGCCAGCAGCCAACTGTATGGGAGCGAGCAGTACTTC. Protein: CASSQLYGSEQYF.